This TCR beta chain stems from a study of blood T cell repertoires in COVID-19. Study-level information: PBMCs, B-cell-depleted T cells, or T cells provided the cDNA or gDNA that made up the material.

Germline values: CDR1 SGHVS, CDR2 FQNEAQ. The CDR3 length is 18 residues. With V trimmed by 1 base and J by 7 bases, 15 bases remained unmatched. Under the authors' procedure: Counts of nucleated cells, estimated from reference gene primer amplification, were obtained. TCRdb's copy holds only in-frame clones and misses some; the assay was immunoSEQ multiplex PCR. V and J calls and clone size are those listed in that table; D and trimming were worked out from the DNA. In the table there are under 200,000 clones, 86% of which are singletons. Sequenced input: peripheral blood. The receptor was derived from a man aged 60 to 75 with acute or convalescent COVID-19. The J gene is TRBJ2-7, the V gene TRBV7-8, with TRBD2 identical over 11 bases. CDR3 amino acids: CASSLGGGLAGGVSEQYF. For the CDR3, the DNA is TGTGCCAGCAGCTTAGGCGGCGGGCTAGCGGGAGGAGTGAGTGAGCAGTACTTC.